This TCR beta chain was recorded in a study of blood T cell repertoires in COVID-19. This CDR3 spans 13 amino acids. The germline V and J ends were trimmed by 0 bases and 8 bases, with 11 bases remaining between them. Germline CDR1 reads SGHRS; CDR2 reads YFSETQ. Method: immunoSEQ multiplex PCR; TCRdb's copy keeps in-frame clones and lacks some. The data hold hundreds of thousands of clones, with about 85% observed a single time. The sample taken for sequencing was peripheral blood. The origin of this receptor is a man between 18 and 29 years old with active or convalescent COVID-19. The chain links TRBV5-1 to TRBJ1-2; D is unclear. Here the CDR3 reads CASSLGGPEGYTF. CDR3 bases: TGCGCCAGCAGCTTGGGAGGGCCGGAAGGCTACACCTTC.